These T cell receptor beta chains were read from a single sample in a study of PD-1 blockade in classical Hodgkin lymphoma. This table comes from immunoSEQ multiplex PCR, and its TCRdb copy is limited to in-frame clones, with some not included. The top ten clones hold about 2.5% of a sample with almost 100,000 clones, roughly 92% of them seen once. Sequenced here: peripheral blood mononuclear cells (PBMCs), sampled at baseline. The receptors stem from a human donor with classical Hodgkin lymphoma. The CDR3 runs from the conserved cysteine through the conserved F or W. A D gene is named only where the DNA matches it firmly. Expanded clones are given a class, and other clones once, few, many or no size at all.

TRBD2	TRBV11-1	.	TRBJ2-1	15	TGTGCCAGCAGCAAACTAGCGGGCAATCTCGATGAGCAGTTCTTC	CASSKLAGNLDEQFF
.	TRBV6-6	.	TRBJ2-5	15	TGTGCCAGCAGTTACCCCACTAAGACCGACGAGACCCAGTACTTC	CASSYPTKTDETQYF
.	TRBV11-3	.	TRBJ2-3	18	TGTGCCAGCAGCTTCGCCAGGGGCGCGGGAGTTCTCACAGATACGCAGTATTTT	CASSFARGAGVLTDTQYF
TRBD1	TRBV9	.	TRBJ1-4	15	TGTGCCAGCAGCTATTCGGGACAGAGGGTTGAAAAACTGTTTTTT	CASSYSGQRVEKLFF
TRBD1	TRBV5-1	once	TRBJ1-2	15	TGCGCCAGCAGCTTGTTACAGGGGGCAAACTATGGCTACACCTTC	CASSLLQGANYGYTF
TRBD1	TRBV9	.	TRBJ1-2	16	TGTGCCAGCAGCGAGGTGACAGGGGCCTCTAACTATGGCTACACCTTC	CASSEVTGASNYGYTF
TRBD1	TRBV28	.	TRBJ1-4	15	TGTGCCAGCAGTCCCCGGGCAGGGGGCAAAGAAAAACTGTTTTTT	CASSPRAGGKEKLFF
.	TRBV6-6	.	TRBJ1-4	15	TGTGCCAGCCGCCGCATCATGGCCTCGGGGGAAAAACTGTTTTTT	CASRRIMASGEKLFF
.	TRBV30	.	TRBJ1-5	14	TGTGCCTGGAGTGTACTCAGGAGCAATCAGCCCCAGCATTTT	CAWSVLRSNQPQHF
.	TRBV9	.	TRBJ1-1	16	TGTGCCAGCAGCCCCATGGGGGTCGCACGAAACACTGAAGCTTTCTTT	CASSPMGVARNTEAFF
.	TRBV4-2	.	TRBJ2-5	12	TGTGCCAGCAGCCAAGGCCCCGGGACCCAGTACTTC	CASSQGPGTQYF
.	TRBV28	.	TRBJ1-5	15	TGTGCCAGCAGTTTATCCGTAAATAGCAATCAGCCCCAGCATTTT	CASSLSVNSNQPQHF
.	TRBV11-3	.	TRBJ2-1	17	TGTGCCAGCAGCTTAGGCGGTTCAGCCCCCTCCTACAATGAGCAGTTCTTC	CASSLGGSAPSYNEQFF
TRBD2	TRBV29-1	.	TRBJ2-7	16	TGCAGCGCTTTATCGCTAGCGGGAGGGCCTCTGGGCGAGCAGTACTTC	CSALSLAGGPLGEQYF
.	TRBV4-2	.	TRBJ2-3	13	TGTGCCAGCACCTCTGGTCCTGCAGATACGCAGTATTTT	CASTSGPADTQYF
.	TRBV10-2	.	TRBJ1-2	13	TGCGCCAGCAGTGACAGGGGTGGGGATGGCTACACCTTC	CASSDRGGDGYTF
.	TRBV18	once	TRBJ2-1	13	TGTGCCAGCTCATCCACGGGGCCCAATGAGCAGTTCTTC	CASSSTGPNEQFF
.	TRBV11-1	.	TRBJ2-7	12	TGTGCCAGCAGCTCCGAGTCGTACGAGCAGTACTTC	CASSSESYEQYF
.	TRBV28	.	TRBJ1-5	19	TGTGCCAGCAGTCTAGGCTCGCGGGCAGACCTATATAGCAATCAGCCCCAGCATTTT	CASSLGSRADLYSNQPQHF
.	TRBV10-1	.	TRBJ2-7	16	TGCGCCAGCAGTCGACCCGGACTCCTGTCACCCGCCGAGCAGTACTTC	CASSRPGLLSPAEQYF
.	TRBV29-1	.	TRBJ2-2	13	TGCAGCGTTGGTCCCCCGGGGACCGGGGAGCTGTTTTTT	CSVGPPGTGELFF
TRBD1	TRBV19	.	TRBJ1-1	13	TGTGCCAGTAGTGAACAGGGGGCCACTGAAGCTTTCTTT	CASSEQGATEAFF
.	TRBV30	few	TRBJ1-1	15	TGTGCCTGGAGTACTCCTGACAGGCGGAACACTGAAGCTTTCTTT	CAWSTPDRRNTEAFF
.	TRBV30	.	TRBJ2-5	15	TGTGCCTGGAGTGCCCTCTACTTTACCGAAGAGACCCAGTACTTC	CAWSALYFTEETQYF
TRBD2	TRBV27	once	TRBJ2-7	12	TGTGCCAGTTCGACTAGCAGACATGAGCAGTACTTC	CASSTSRHEQYF
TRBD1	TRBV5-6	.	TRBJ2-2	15	TGTGCCAGCAGCCCGGGACAGGGAGACACCGGGGAGCTGTTTTTT	CASSPGQGDTGELFF
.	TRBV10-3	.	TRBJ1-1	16	TGTGCCATCGGGCGGGAAGGTGTAGGGCTGGACACTGAAGCTTTCTTT	CAIGREGVGLDTEAFF
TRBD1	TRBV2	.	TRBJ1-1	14	TGTGCCAGCAGTAAGGACAGGTGGAACACTGAAGCTTTCTTT	CASSKDRWNTEAFF
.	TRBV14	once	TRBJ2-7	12	TGTGCCAGCAGCGGGGGACCCTACGAGCAGTACTTC	CASSGGPYEQYF
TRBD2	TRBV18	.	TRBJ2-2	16	TGTGCCAGCTCACCACCTGGACTAGCGGGAGTCGGGGAGCTGTTTTTT	CASSPPGLAGVGELFF
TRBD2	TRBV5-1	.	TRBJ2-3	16	TGCGCCAGCAGCTTGGTGGCTAGCGGGAGCGCAGATACGCAGTATTTT	CASSLVASGSADTQYF
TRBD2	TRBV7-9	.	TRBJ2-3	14	TGTGCCAGCAGCTCTAGCGGGACCACAGATACGCAGTATTTT	CASSSSGTTDTQYF
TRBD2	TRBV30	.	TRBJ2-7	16	TGTGCCTGGAGTAGGGGAGGGACTAGCGGGAGCTACGAGCAGTACTTC	CAWSRGGTSGSYEQYF